This TCR beta chain was sequenced in a study of blood T cell repertoires in COVID-19. The CDR3 runs 16 residues. The ends lost 5 bases at V and 3 bases at J; junction bases unmatched: 9. The germline V gene has CDR1 SGHTA and CDR2 FQGNSA. Some clones are missing from TCRdb's copy, which holds only in-frame ones; the method was immunoSEQ multiplex PCR. The data contain tens of thousands of clones, around 84% of them seen just once; the ten biggest clones take up over 6%. The chain is built from TRBV7-2 and TRBJ2-1; 8 bases map to TRBD2. The receptor comes from a man in his fifties or sixties with active COVID-19. Material: peripheral blood. CDR3 loop: CASSQTGGELYNEQFF. The CDR3 bases are TGTGCCAGCAGCCAAACCGGGGGGGAGCTCTACAATGAGCAGTTCTTC.